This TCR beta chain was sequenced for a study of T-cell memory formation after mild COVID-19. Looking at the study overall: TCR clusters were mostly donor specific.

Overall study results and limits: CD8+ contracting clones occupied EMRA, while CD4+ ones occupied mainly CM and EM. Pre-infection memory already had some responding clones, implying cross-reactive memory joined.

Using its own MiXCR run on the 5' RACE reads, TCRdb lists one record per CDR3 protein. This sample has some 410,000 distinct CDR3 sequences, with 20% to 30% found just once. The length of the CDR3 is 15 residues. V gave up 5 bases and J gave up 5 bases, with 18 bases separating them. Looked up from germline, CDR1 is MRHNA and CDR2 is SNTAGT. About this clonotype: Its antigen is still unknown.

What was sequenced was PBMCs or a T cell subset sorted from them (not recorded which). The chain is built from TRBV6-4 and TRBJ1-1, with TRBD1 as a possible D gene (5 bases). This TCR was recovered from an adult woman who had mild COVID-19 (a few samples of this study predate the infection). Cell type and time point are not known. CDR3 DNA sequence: TGTGCCAGCAGTCCCACGACGGGGGGAGGGACTGAAGCTTTCTTT. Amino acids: CASSPTTGGGTEAFF.